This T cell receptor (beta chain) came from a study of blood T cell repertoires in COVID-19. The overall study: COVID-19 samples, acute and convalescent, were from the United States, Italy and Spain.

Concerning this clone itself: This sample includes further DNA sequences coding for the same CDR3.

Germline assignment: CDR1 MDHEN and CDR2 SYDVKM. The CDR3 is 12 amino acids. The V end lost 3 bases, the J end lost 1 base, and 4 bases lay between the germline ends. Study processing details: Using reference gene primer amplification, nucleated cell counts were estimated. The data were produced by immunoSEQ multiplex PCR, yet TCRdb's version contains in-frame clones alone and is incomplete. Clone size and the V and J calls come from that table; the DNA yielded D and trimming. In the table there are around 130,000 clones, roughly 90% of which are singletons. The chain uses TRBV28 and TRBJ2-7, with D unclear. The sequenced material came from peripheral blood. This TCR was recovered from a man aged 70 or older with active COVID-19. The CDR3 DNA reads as TGTGCCAGCAGTTTTTCTTCCTACGAGCAGTACTTC. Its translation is CASSFSSYEQYF.